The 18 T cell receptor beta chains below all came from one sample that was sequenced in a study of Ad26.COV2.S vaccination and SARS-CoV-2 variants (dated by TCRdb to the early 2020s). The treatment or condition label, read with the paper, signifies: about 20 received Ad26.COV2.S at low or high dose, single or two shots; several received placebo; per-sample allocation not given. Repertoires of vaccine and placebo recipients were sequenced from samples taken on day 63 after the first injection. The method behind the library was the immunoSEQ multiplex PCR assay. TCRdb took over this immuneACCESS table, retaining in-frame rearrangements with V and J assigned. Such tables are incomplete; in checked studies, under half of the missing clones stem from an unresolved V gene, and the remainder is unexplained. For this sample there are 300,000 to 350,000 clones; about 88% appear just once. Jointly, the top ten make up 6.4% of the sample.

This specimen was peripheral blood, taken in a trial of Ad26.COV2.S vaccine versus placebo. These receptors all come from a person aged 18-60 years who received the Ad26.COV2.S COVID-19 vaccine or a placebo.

The CDR3 is CASSIVEQQFF. The CDR3 coding sequence is TGTGCCAGTAGTATAGTGGAGCAGCAGTTCTTC. This rearrangement joins TRBV19 to TRBJ2-1; D remains ambiguous. Trimming took off 1 base at V and 11 bases at J, with 6 bases between the two ends. This CDR3 comprises 11 residues. CDR1 LNHDA and CDR2 SQIVND come from the germline V gene (reference sequence).

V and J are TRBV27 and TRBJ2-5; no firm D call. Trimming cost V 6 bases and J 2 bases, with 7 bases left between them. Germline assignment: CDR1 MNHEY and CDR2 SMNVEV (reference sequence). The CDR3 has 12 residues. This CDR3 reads CASRNLQETQYF. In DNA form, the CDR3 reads TGTGCCAGCAGGAACCTACAAGAGACCCAGTACTTC.

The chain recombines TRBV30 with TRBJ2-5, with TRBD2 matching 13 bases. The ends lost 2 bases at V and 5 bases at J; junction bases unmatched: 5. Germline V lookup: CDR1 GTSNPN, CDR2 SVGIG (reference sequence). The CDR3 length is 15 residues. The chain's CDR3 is CAWSSTSGGAETQYF. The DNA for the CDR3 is TGTGCCTGGAGTTCAACTAGCGGGGGGGCTGAGACCCAGTACTTC.

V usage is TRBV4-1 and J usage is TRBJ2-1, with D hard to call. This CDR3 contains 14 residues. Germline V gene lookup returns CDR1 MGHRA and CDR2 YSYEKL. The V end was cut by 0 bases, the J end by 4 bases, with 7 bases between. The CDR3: CASSQDVRYNEQFF. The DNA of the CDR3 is TGCGCCAGCAGCCAAGATGTCAGATACAATGAGCAGTTCTTC.

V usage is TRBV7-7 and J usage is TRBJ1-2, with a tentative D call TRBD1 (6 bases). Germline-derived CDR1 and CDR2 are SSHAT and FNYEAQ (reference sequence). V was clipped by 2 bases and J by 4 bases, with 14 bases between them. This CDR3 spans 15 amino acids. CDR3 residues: CASSLSAGARYGYTF. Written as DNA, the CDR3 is TGTGCCAGCAGCTTAAGTGCGGGGGCGCGCTATGGCTACACCTTC.

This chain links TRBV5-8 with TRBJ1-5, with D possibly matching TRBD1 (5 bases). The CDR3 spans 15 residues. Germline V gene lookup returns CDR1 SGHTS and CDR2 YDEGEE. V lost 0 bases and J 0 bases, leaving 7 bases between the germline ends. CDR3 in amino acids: CASSLGQYSNQPQHF. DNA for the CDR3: TGTGCCAGCAGCTTGGGACAGTATAGCAATCAGCCCCAGCATTTT.

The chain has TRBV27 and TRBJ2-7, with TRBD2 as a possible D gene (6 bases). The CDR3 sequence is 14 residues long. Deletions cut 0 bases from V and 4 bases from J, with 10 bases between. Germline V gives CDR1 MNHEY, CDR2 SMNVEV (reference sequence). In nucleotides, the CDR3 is TGTGCCAGCAGTTTATCTGGGGGAGGATACGAGCAGTACTTC. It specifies CASSLSGGGYEQYF.

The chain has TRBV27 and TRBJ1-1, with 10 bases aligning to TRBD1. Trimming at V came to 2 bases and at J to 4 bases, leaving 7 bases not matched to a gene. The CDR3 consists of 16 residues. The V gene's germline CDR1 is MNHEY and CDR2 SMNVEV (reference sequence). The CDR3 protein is CASSLMTGGVVTEAFF. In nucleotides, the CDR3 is TGTGCCAGCAGTTTAATGACAGGGGGCGTAGTCACTGAAGCTTTCTTT.

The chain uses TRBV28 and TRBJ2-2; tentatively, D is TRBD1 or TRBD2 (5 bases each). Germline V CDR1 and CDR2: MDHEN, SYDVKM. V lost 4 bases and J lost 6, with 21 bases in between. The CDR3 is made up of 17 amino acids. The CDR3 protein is CASSSTSGLGGPGELFF. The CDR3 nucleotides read TGTGCCAGCAGTTCAACGAGCGGTCTTGGGGGACCCGGGGAGCTGTTTTTT. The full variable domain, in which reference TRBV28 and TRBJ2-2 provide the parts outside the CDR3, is DVKVTQSSRYLVKRTGEKVFLECVQDMDHENMFWYRQDPGLGLRLIYFSYDVKMKEKGDIPEGYSVSREKKERFSLILESASTNQTSMYLCASSSTSGLGGPGELFFGEGSRLTVL.

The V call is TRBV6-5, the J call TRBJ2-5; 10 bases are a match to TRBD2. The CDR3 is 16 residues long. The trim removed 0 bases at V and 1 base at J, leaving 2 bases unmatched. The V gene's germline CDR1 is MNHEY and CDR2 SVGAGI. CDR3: CASSYSASGGQETQYF. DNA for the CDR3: TGTGCCAGCAGTTACTCGGCTAGCGGGGGCCAAGAGACCCAGTACTTC.

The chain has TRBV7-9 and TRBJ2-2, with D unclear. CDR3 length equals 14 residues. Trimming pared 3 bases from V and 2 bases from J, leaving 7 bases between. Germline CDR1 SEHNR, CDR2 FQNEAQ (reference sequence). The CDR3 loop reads CASSFHTNTGELFF. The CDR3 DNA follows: TGTGCCAGCAGCTTTCACACAAACACCGGGGAGCTGTTTTTT. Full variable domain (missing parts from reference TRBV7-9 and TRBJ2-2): DTGVSQNPRHKITKRGQNVTFRCDPISEHNRLYWYRQTLGQGPEFLTYFQNEAQLEKSRLLSDRFSAERPKGSFSTLEIQRTEQGDSAMYLCASSFHTNTGELFFGEGSRLTVL.

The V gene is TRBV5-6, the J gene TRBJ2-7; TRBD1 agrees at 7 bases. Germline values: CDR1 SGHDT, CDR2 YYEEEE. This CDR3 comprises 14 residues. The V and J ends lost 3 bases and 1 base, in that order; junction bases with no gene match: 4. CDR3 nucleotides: TGTGCCAGCAGCTACTGGGACAGATCCTACGAGCAGTACTTC. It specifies CASSYWDRSYEQYF. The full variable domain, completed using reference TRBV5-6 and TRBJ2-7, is DAGVTQSPTHLIKTRGQQVTLRCSPKSGHDTVSWYQQALGQGPQFIFQYYEEEERQRGNFPDRFSGHQFPNYSSELNVNALLLGDSALYLCASSYWDRSYEQYFGPGTRLTVT.

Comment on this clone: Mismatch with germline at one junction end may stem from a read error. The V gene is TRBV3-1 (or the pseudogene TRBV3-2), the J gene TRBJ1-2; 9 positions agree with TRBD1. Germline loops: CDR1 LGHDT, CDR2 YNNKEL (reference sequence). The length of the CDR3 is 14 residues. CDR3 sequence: CASRQGGTGFGYTF. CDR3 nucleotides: TGTGCCAGCAGACAAGGGGGGACAGGGTTCGGCTACACCTTC.

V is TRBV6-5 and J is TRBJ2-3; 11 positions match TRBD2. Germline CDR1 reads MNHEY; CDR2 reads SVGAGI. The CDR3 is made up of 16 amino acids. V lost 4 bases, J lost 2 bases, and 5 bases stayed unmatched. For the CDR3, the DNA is TGTGCCAGCAGTTCGGGACTAGCGGTCCTCACAGATACGCAGTATTTT. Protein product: CASSSGLAVLTDTQYF.

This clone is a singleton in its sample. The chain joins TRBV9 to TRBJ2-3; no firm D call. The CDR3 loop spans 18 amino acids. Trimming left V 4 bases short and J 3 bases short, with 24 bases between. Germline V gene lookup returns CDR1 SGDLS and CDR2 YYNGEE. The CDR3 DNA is TGTGCCAGCAGCCTTGGGCCCCGTAAGTCGTTTAGGACAGATACGCAGTATTTT. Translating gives CASSLGPRKSFRTDTQYF.

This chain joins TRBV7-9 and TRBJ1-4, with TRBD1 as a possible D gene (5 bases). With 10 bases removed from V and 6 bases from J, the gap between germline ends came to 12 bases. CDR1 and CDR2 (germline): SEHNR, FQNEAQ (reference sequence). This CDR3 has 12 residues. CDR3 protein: CATSGEYEKLFF. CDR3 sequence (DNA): TGTGCCACCTCGGGGGAGTATGAAAAACTGTTTTTT.

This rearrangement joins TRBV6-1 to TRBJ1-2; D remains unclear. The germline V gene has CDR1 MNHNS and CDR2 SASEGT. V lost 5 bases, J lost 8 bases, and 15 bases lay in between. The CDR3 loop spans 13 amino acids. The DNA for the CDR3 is TGTGCCAGCAGTCCTAAAGTCGGCATCGGCTACACCTTC. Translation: CASSPKVGIGYTF.

The CDR3 sequence: CASTSGTNAHNEQFF. CDR3 nucleotide sequence: TGTGCCAGCACGTCGGGAACGAACGCCCACAATGAGCAGTTCTTC. The gene calls are TRBV9 and TRBJ2-1; D perhaps matches TRBD2 (5 bases). Germline CDR1 SGDLS, CDR2 YYNGEE. The CDR3 has 15 amino acids. Trimming took 6 bases from V and 5 from J, leaving 18 bases between them.